These T cell receptor beta chains were read from a single sample in a study of shared clonotypes between healthy human individuals. Sequencing used immunoSEQ multiplex PCR; TCRdb keeps in-frame clones, though not all of them. The sample records more than 850,000 clones, around 82% being singletons. Sequenced: memory CD4+ T cells from PBMCs. The receptors were sampled from a man aged 18 to 29 in good health. Some clones in this sample may be carry-over from other donors' samples. The CDR3 runs from the conserved cysteine through the conserved F or W. The order of the fields is J gene, D gene, clone size, V gene, CDR3 DNA, CDR3 protein. The D gene is left open where the match is weak. Clone size, where shown, is once, few, many, or a class for clones that have expanded.

TRBJ2-3 TRBD2 - TRBV5-4 TGTGCCAGCAGCCCACCCCCTAGCGGGTCCACAGATACGCAGTATTTT CASSPPPSGSTDTQYF
TRBJ1-1 - few TRBV28 TGTGCCAGCAGTTTGTGGCAGGGGAACACTGAAGCTTTCTTT CASSLWQGNTEAFF
TRBJ2-7 TRBD2 few TRBV11-2 TGTGCCAGCAGCTTAGTGGTACTAGCGGGAGGGCGGCCCTACGAGCAGTACTTC CASSLVVLAGGRPYEQYF
TRBJ1-5 - - TRBV11-2 TGTGCCAGCAGCTTAGGGGCGGATATTCGGGCCCAGCATTTT CASSLGADIRAQHF
TRBJ2-3 TRBD2 - TRBV5-1 TGCGCCAGCATCGAAGGGACTAGCGGGAGATTGGATACGCAGTATTTT CASIEGTSGRLDTQYF
TRBJ2-3 TRBD2 - TRBV15 TGTGCCACCAGCAGGGGGGGGACGGATACGCAGTATTTT CATSRGGTDTQYF
TRBJ1-1 - - TRBV5-1 TGCGCCAGCAGTGAGACAGGTGTGACTGAAGCTTTCTTT CASSETGVTEAFF
TRBJ2-3 - once TRBV29-1 TGCAGCATCCTTGGGGGCGGAAGCGCAGATACGCAGTATTTT CSILGGGSADTQYF
TRBJ1-1 - - TRBV6-4 TGTGCCGCGGGGGGCGCCAGCAGTGAAATGACCTCGGAGGGGACTGAAGCTTTCTTT CAAGGASSEMTSEGTEAFF
TRBJ2-7 TRBD2 - TRBV2 TGTGCCAGCAAGAGTGGGCGGGAGATCTACGAGCAGTACTTC CASKSGREIYEQYF
TRBJ2-3 - once TRBV5-1 TGCGCCAGCAGCTTGGGGCGCGGGGAGTTCATGTCAGATACGCAGTATTTT CASSLGRGEFMSDTQYF
TRBJ2-3 - - TRBV30 TGTGCCTGGAGTGTCCCCCGTGGCACAGATACGCAGTATTTT CAWSVPRGTDTQYF
TRBJ2-5 - - TRBV5-1 TGCGCCAGCAGCTTGAATGTCGGCCAGCAAGAGACCCAGTACTTC CASSLNVGQQETQYF
TRBJ2-7 TRBD2 - TRBV28 TGTGCCAGCAGACGCCCGGGAAGAGCGGGGAGCTCCTACGAGCAGTACTTC CASRRPGRAGSSYEQYF
TRBJ2-1 - - TRBV7-9 TGTGCCAGCAGCTCGAGCTGGAATGAGCAGTTCTTC CASSSSWNEQFF
TRBJ1-4 - - TRBV4-3 TGCGCCAGCAGCCCCCGTTTAGCGCAGGGTGGGGAACTGTTTTTT CASSPRLAQGGELFF
TRBJ2-1 TRBD2 - TRBV5-1 TGCGCCAGCAGCTTGGCCGGGACTAGCGGGCCCCGACACAATGAGCAGTTCTTC CASSLAGTSGPRHNEQFF
TRBJ2-7 TRBD1 - TRBV6-6 TGTGCCAGCAGTTATCCTCCGGGACAGTCCTACGAGCAGTACTTC CASSYPPGQSYEQYF